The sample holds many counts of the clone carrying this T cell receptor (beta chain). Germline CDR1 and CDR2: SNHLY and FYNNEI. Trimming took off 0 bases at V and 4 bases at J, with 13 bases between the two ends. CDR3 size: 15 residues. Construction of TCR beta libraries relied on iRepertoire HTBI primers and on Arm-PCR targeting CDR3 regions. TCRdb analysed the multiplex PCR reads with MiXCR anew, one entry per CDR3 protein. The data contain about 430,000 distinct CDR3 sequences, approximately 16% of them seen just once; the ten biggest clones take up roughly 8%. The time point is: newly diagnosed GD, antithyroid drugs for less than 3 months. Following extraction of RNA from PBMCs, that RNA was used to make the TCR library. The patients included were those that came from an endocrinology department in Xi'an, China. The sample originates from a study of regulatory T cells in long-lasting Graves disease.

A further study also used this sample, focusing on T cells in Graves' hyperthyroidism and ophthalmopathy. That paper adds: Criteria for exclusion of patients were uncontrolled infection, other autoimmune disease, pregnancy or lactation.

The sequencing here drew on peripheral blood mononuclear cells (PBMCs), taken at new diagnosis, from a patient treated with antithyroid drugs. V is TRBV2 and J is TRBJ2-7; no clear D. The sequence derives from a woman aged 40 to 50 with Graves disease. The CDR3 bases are TGTGCCAGCAGTGAAGCGCTTCCAATGCGGTACGAGCAGTACTTC. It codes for CASSEALPMRYEQYF.